This T cell receptor (beta chain) was recorded in a study of T cells in localized non-small cell lung cancer. General study points: Those with higher blood T cell density had longer overall survival. Uninvolved adjacent lung had the highest recorded T cell clonality, with tumor below it. A single tumor region was sequenced, leaving heterogeneity possible. Appearance in adjacent lung was seen for a median about 59 of the top 100 tumor clones.

Sequencing used immunoSEQ multiplex PCR; TCRdb keeps in-frame clones, though not all of them. The repertoire holds some 30,000 clones, with under 95% as singletons. The CDR3 sequence is 15 residues long. Germline CDR1 is MNHNS and CDR2 is SASEGT. Trimming cost V 3 bases and J 5 bases, with 17 bases left between them. Concerning this clone: The antigen is unknown.

The sample in question was peripheral blood mononuclear cells, obtained before any cancer treatment. This sequence was found in a female donor of 60 years or more with stage II lung adenocarcinoma. The chain couples TRBV6-1 to TRBJ2-7, with D possibly TRBD1 on 6 matching bases. The CDR3 nucleotides read TGTGCCAGCAGTGAGGTAAACAGGGTATCGGACGAGCAGTACTTC. Translating gives CASSEVNRVSDEQYF.